This T cell receptor beta chain was identified in a study of OX40 agonist ivuxolimab in advanced cancers. Study as a whole: The patients got ivuxolimab, which is an agonistic anti-OX40 (CD134) antibody. Dose-escalation patients had hepatocellular carcinoma, melanoma, renal cell or head and neck cancer. Whole-study results and caveats: Some of the lowest clonal expansion was seen in partial responders at 0.1-3.0 mg/kg. Clonal expansion by week 6 occurred in CD4+ and CD8+ blood T cells (at 0.1 to 3.0 mg/kg).

This clone came up a few times. Its antigen is currently unknown. The protocol was immunoSEQ multiplex PCR, while the TCRdb copy is restricted to in-frame clones and leaves out a portion. In the table there are 90,000 or so clones, roughly 87% of which are singletons. The CDR3 is made up of 15 amino acids. The ends were cut back, 6 bases at V and 2 bases at J, with 14 bases in the middle. Per germline, CDR1 SGHTA and CDR2 FQGTGA. The J gene is TRBJ1-3, the V gene TRBV7-3, with D maybe TRBD1 (5 bases). The sequenced sample was CD4+ or CD8+ T cells sorted from blood, obtained in a trial of the OX40 agonist ivuxolimab. The source is an adult with an advanced solid tumor such as melanoma, head and neck, liver or kidney cancer. The CDR3 DNA sequence: TGTGCCAGCAGTCCTTCCGGCAGGGCTGGAAACACCATATATTTT. The encoded protein is CASSPSGRAGNTIYF.